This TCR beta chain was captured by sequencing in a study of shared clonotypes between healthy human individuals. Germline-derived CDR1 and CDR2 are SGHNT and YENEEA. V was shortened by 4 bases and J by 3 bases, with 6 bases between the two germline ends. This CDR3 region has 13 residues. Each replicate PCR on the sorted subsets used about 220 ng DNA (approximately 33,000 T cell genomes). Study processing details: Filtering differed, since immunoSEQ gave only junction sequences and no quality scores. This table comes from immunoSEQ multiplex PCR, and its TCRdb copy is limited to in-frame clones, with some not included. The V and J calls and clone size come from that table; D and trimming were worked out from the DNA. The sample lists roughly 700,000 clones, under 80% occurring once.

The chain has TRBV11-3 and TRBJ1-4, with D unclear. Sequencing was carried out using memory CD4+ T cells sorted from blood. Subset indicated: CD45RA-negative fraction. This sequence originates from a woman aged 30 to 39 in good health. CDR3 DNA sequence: TGTGCCAGCAGCTCGAATTCTAATGAAAAACTGTTTTTT. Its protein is CASSSNSNEKLFF.